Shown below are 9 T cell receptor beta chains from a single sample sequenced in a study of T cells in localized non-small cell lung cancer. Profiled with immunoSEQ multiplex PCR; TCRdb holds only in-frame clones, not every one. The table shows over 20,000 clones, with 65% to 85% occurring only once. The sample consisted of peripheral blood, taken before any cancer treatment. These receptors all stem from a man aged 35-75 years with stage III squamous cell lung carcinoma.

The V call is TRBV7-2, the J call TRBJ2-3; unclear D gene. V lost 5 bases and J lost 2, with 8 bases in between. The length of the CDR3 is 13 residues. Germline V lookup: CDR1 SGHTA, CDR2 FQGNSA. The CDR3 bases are TGTGCCAGCAGCCGTCGACTCACAGATACGCAGTATTTT. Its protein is CASSRRLTDTQYF.

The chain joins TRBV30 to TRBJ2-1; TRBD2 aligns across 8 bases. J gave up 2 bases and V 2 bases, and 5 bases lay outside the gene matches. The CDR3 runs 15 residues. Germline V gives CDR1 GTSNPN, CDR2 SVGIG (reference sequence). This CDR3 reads CAWSNVAGPYNEQFF. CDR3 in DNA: TGTGCCTGGAGTAACGTAGCGGGACCCTACAATGAGCAGTTCTTC.

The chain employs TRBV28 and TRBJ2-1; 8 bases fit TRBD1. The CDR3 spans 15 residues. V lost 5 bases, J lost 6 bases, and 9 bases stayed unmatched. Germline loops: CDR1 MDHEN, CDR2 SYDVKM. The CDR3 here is CASSRPGQDFNEQFF. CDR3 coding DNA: TGTGCCAGCAGTCGGCCGGGACAGGATTTCAATGAGCAGTTCTTC.

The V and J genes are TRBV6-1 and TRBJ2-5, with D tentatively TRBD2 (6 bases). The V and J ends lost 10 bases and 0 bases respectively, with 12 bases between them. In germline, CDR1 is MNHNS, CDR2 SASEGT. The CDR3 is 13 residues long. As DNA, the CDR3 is TGTGCCACGACTAGGGTATACCAAGAGACCCAGTACTTC. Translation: CATTRVYQETQYF.

The CDR3 sequence is CASSFTYNEQFF. The DNA for the CDR3 is TGTGCCAGCAGCTTCACCTACAATGAGCAGTTCTTC. The chain combines TRBV7-3 with TRBJ2-1; D gene uncertain. The CDR3 is made up of 12 amino acids. Per germline, CDR1 SGHTA and CDR2 FQGTGA. The V and J ends lost 3 bases and 2 bases respectively, with 2 bases between them.

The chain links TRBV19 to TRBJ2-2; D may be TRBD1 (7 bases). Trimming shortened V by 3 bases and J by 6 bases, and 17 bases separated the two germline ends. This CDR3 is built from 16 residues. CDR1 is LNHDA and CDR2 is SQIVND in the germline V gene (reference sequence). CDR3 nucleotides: TGTGCCAGTAGTATGAGGAGGTCAGGGGGGCCCGGGGAGCTGTTTTTT. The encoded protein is CASSMRRSGGPGELFF. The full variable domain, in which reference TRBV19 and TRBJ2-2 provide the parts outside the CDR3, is DGGITQSPKYLFRKEGQNVTLSCEQNLNHDAMYWYRQDPGQGLRLIYYSQIVNDFQKGDIAEGYSVSREKKESFPLTVTSAQKNPTAFYLCASSMRRSGGPGELFFGEGSRLTVL.

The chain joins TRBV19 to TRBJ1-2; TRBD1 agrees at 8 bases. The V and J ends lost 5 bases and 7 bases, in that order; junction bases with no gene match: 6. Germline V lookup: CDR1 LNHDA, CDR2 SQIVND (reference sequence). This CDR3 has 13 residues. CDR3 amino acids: CASSWTGKAGYTF. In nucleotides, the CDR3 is TGTGCCAGTAGTTGGACAGGGAAGGCTGGCTACACCTTC. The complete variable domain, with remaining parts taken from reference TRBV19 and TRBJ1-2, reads DGGITQSPKYLFRKEGQNVTLSCEQNLNHDAMYWYRQDPGQGLRLIYYSQIVNDFQKGDIAEGYSVSREKKESFPLTVTSAQKNPTAFYLCASSWTGKAGYTFGSGTRLTVV.

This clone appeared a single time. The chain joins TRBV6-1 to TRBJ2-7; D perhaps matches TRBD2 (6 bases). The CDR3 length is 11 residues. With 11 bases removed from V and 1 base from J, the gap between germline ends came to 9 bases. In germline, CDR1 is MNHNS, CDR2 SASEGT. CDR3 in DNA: TGTGCCGGACGGGAGTCCTACGAGCAGTACGTC. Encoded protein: CAGRESYEQYV.

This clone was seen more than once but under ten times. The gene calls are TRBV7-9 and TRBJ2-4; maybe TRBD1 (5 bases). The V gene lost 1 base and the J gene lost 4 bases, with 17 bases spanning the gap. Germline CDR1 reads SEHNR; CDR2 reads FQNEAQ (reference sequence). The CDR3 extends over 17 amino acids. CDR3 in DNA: TGTGCCAGCAGCTTAGGAAGGGCAGGGCCCCAGAAAAACATTCAGTACTTC. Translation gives CASSLGRAGPQKNIQYF.